The 32 T cell receptor beta chains reported below all come from one sample, sequenced in a study of T-cell memory formation after mild COVID-19. TCRdb fed the 5' RACE reads into MiXCR, producing one record per CDR3 protein. The top ten clones hold around 13% of a sample with about 420,000 distinct CDR3 sequences, around a quarter of them seen once. The sequenced material came from PBMCs or a T cell subset sorted from them (not recorded which). The receptors were sampled from an adult woman who had mild COVID-19 (a few samples of this study predate the infection). Cell type and time point are not known.

This clonotype was counted between two and nine times. This chain uses TRBV5-5 with TRBJ1-3; 8 bases are shared with TRBD1. V lost 0 bases to trimming and J lost 4 bases; unmatched junction nucleotides: 6. This CDR3 region has 16 residues. Per germline, CDR1 SGHKS and CDR2 YYEKEE (reference sequence). The CDR3 sequence is CASSLAQGAGGNTIYF. In nucleotides, the CDR3 is TGTGCCAGCAGCTTGGCCCAGGGGGCGGGAGGAAACACCATATATTTT.

This clonotype was counted a few times. V is TRBV7-8 and J is TRBJ2-1, with 12 bases lining up with TRBD2. The V gene end was trimmed by 5 bases and the J gene end by 4 bases; junction bases not matched to a gene: 6. The CDR3 is 16 residues long. CDR1 and CDR2 (germline): SGHVS, FQNEAQ. The CDR3 sequence is CASSGRTSGAYNEQFF. For the CDR3, the DNA is TGTGCCAGCAGCGGACGGACTAGCGGGGCTTACAATGAGCAGTTCTTC.

This clonotype was observed a few times. CDR3 nucleotides: TGTGCTAGTGGTTGGTATCCAGCGAGGAGCTCCTACGAGCAGTACTTC. Protein: CASGWYPARSSYEQYF. This sequence joins TRBV12-5 and TRBJ2-7; D call uncertain. Germline loops: CDR1 LGHNT, CDR2 FRNRAP. The CDR3 totals 16 residues. V gave up 4 bases and J gave up 0 bases, with 16 bases separating them.

In its sample, this clonotype was seen a few times. The gene calls are TRBV24-1 and TRBJ2-2; TRBD2 is a possible D gene (6 bases). CDR3 length equals 14 residues. Germline lookup yields CDR1 KGHDR and CDR2 SFDVKD. V gave up 9 bases and J gave up 2 bases, with 12 bases separating them. The CDR3 nucleotides are TGTGCCACCTCAAGGGACTTCAACACCGGGGAGCTGTTTTTT. Protein: CATSRDFNTGELFF.

The table lists this clonotype with many counts. V is TRBV7-2 and J is TRBJ2-5, with D maybe TRBD1 (6 bases). The V end was cut by 5 bases, the J end by 4 bases, with 14 bases between. Per the germline V gene, CDR1 is SGHTA and CDR2 is FQGNSA. This CDR3 is built from 14 residues. The CDR3 is CASSRIQGAETQYF. DNA for the CDR3: TGTGCCAGCAGCCGTATACAGGGAGCAGAGACCCAGTACTTC.

This clonotype was seen a few times. The chain links TRBV7-6 to TRBJ2-7; D unclear. Germline V gene lookup returns CDR1 SGHVS and CDR2 FNYEAQ. V lost 5 bases and J lost 6, with 14 bases in between. The CDR3 extends over 13 amino acids. CDR3 protein: CASSRDKGSEQYF. The CDR3 nucleotides read TGTGCCAGCAGCCGAGACAAGGGAAGCGAGCAGTACTTC.

This chain uses TRBV24-1 with TRBJ2-1; 12 nucleotides align to TRBD2. From germline, CDR1 is KGHDR and CDR2 SFDVKD. With V trimmed by 3 bases and J by 8 bases, 4 bases remained unmatched. The CDR3 has 15 amino acids. The CDR3 here is CATSDPTSGSHEQFF. The CDR3 coding sequence is TGTGCCACCAGTGATCCGACTAGCGGGAGCCATGAGCAGTTCTTC.

The sample holds a few counts of this clonotype. The CDR3 region is CSAPLGGRTYEQYF. CDR3 sequence (DNA): TGCAGTGCCCCCTTAGGAGGGAGAACCTACGAGCAGTACTTC. The chain is built from TRBV20-1 and TRBJ2-7; D is possibly TRBD2 (6 bases). V was cut by 6 bases and J by 2 bases, with 17 bases left in between. The CDR3 spans 14 residues. Germline lookup yields CDR1 DFQATT and CDR2 SNEGSKA (reference sequence).

This chain's CDR3 is CASSLIRLAGNEQFF. The CDR3 nucleotides read TGTGCCAGCAGCTTAATTCGACTAGCTGGCAATGAGCAGTTCTTC. The chain joins TRBV7-2 to TRBJ2-1; TRBD2 aligns across 7 bases. The CDR3 extends over 15 amino acids. CDR1 and CDR2 from the germline V gene are SGHTA and FQGNSA. After removal of 2 bases from V and 6 bases from J, the junction contained 7 bases not matched to a gene.

This clonotype was detected only a few times. This chain connects TRBV30 to TRBJ2-5, with TRBD1 identical over 8 bases. The CDR3 is 17 amino acids. Germline loops: CDR1 GTSNPN, CDR2 SVGIG (reference sequence). V lost 3 bases, J lost 2 bases, and 14 bases stayed unmatched. The CDR3 nucleotides are TGTGCCTGGAGGGTACCGTCTGAGGACAGGGAACAAGAGACCCAGTACTTC. Translation: CAWRVPSEDREQETQYF.

In this sample, this clonotype turned up a few times. CDR3 sequence (DNA): TGTGCCAGCAGCTTAGCGGACGGGGATTCGTACGATGAGCAGTTCTTC. As protein: CASSLADGDSYDEQFF. The V call is TRBV7-8, the J call TRBJ2-1; tentative D call: TRBD2 (5 bases). Germline values: CDR1 SGHVS, CDR2 FQNEAQ. V lost 0 bases and J lost 8, with 17 bases in between. This CDR3 is 16 amino acids long.

This clonotype was detected a few times. The V gene is TRBV7-8, the J gene TRBJ2-1; TRBD2 matches at 7 bases. The trim removed 2 bases at V and 3 bases at J, leaving 22 bases unmatched. This CDR3 has 21 residues. CDR1 is SGHVS, CDR2 FQNEAQ, per germline. CDR3 in amino acids: CASSLFRTAGREYPLYNEQFF. The CDR3 DNA is TGTGCCAGCAGCTTATTTCGGACCGCAGGGCGGGAGTACCCCCTCTACAATGAGCAGTTCTTC.

The chain joins TRBV5-6 to TRBJ2-7, with D hard to call. The V end was cut by 2 bases, the J end by 2 bases, with 11 bases between. The germline gives CDR1 SGHDT, CDR2 YYEEEE. The CDR3 length is 14 residues. The chain's CDR3 is CASSLRSLTYEQYF. The CDR3 bases are TGTGCCAGCAGCTTAAGGAGTTTAACCTACGAGCAGTACTTC.

This clonotype is a singleton in its sample. The CDR3 nucleotides read TGTGCCAGCAGAATCCTCCGGGACAGGGGAGACTATGGCTACACCTTC. Protein product: CASRILRDRGDYGYTF. The V and J genes are TRBV2 and TRBJ1-2; 10 bases agree with TRBD1. The length of the CDR3 is 16 residues. Looked up from germline, CDR1 is SNHLY and CDR2 is FYNNEI. V shed 6 bases, J shed 3 bases, and the junction held 10 bases outside the gene matches.

DNA for the CDR3: TGCGCCAGCAGCTTTAGTAACCCGCGGGAAAAACTGTTTTTT. Protein: CASSFSNPREKLFF. The chain uses TRBV5-1 and TRBJ1-4; D unresolved. Germline-derived CDR1 and CDR2 are SGHRS and YFSETQ. CDR3 size: 14 residues. V dropped 2 bases and J dropped 8 bases, with 13 bases sitting between them.

This clonotype was detected a few times. This rearrangement joins TRBV27 to TRBJ1-2, with D uncertain. The V end was cut by 6 bases, the J end by 4 bases, with 15 bases between. This CDR3 comprises 14 residues. CDR1 is MNHEY and CDR2 is SMNVEV in the germline V gene (reference sequence). The CDR3 spells CASSLRAAGYGYTF. DNA for the CDR3: TGTGCCAGCAGCCTACGGGCAGCTGGCTATGGCTACACCTTC.

This clonotype was observed many times. The chain links TRBV7-9 to TRBJ2-1, with 8 nucleotides matching TRBD2. The CDR3 covers 14 residues. The germline CDR1 and CDR2 sequences are SEHNR and FQNEAQ (reference sequence). The V segment lost 3 bases and the J segment 9 bases; nucleotides outside the gene matches: 7. The CDR3 sequence: CASSFSGRSPEQFF. The CDR3 nucleotides read TGTGCCAGCAGCTTCAGCGGGAGAAGCCCTGAGCAGTTCTTC.

This clonotype has more than one count but fewer than ten. J is TRBJ1-2 and V is TRBV29-1, with a weak D call TRBD1 (5 bases). Germline V gene data show CDR1 as SQVTM and CDR2 as ANQGSEA. The CDR3 has 11 residues. V dropped 4 bases and J dropped 5 bases, with 8 bases sitting between them. CDR3 sequence: CSVGGPYGYTF. DNA for the CDR3: TGCAGCGTTGGGGGCCCATATGGCTACACCTTC.

V usage is TRBV9 and J usage is TRBJ2-7; D possibly uses TRBD1 or TRBD2 (5 bases each). Trimming stripped 0 bases from V and 7 bases from J, with 17 bases between. Germline values: CDR1 SGDLS, CDR2 YYNGEE. The CDR3 totals 15 residues. CDR3 amino acids: CASSVDGSLGEEQYF. CDR3 sequence (DNA): TGTGCCAGCAGCGTAGATGGCTCTCTGGGGGAGGAGCAGTACTTC.

The CDR3 spells CASSYGGAGETQYF. Here the CDR3 DNA reads TGTGCCAGCAGCTACGGGGGGGCCGGGGAGACCCAGTACTTC. This rearrangement joins TRBV7-3 to TRBJ2-5, with TRBD2 matching over 8 bases. CDR3 length equals 14 residues. Germline V lookup: CDR1 SGHTA, CDR2 FQGTGA. Trimming removed 4 bases from V and 5 bases from J; junction bases left unmatched: 6. The whole variable domain, filled in from reference TRBV7-3 and TRBJ2-5, reads GAGVSQTPSNKVTEKGKYVELRCDPISGHTALYWYRQSLGQGPEFLIYFQGTGAADDSGLPNDRFFAVRPEGSVSTLKIQRTERGDSAVYLCASSYGGAGETQYFGPGTRLLVL.

This clonotype has a handful of counts. The rearrangement joins TRBV7-2 to TRBJ2-1, with 11 bases fitting TRBD2. CDR1 is SGHTA and CDR2 is FQGNSA in the germline V gene. Trimming took 5 bases from V and 7 from J; bases not matched to a gene: 7. This CDR3 is built from 15 residues. CDR3 loop: CASSEQLAGANEQFF. In nucleotides, the CDR3 is TGTGCCAGCAGCGAACAACTAGCGGGAGCAAATGAGCAGTTCTTC.

This clonotype has just a few counts. As DNA, the CDR3 is TGCAGTGCCACCAGGGGGGCTCCTTCTGGGGCCAACGTCCTGACTTTC. It is translated as CSATRGAPSGANVLTF. V gene TRBV20-1 combines with J gene TRBJ2-6, with D possibly matching TRBD1 (7 bases). The CDR3 consists of 16 residues. CDR1 and CDR2 (germline): DFQATT, SNEGSKA (reference sequence). The V end lost 6 bases, the J end lost 1 base, and 16 bases lay between the germline ends.

The chain employs TRBV25-1 and TRBJ2-2; the D gene is possibly TRBD1 (6 bases). The CDR3 has 17 residues. V was shortened by 6 bases and J by 1 base, with 18 bases between the two germline ends. Germline V gives CDR1 MGHDK, CDR2 SYGVNS. The CDR3 coding sequence is TGTGCCAGCAGAGGGGCGGTGGGGGCCCAGAACACCGGGGAGCTGTTTTTT. Translated: CASRGAVGAQNTGELFF. Combining the CDR3 with reference TRBV25-1 and TRBJ2-2 gives the whole variable domain EADIYQTPRYLVIGTGKKITLECSQTMGHDKMYWYQQDPGMELHLIHYSYGVNSTEKGDLSSESTVSRIRTEHFPLTLESARPSHTSQYLCASRGAVGAQNTGELFFGEGSRLTVL.

The chain recombines TRBV12-3 or TRBV12-4 with TRBJ1-2; weak D call: TRBD1 (6 bases). The CDR3 is 13 residues long. V lost 4 bases and J 8 bases, leaving 14 bases between the germline ends. CDR3 in amino acids: CASSSDSRGGYTF. The DNA of the CDR3 is TGTGCCAGCAGTTCGGACAGCCGCGGGGGCTACACCTTC.

This chain connects TRBV18 to TRBJ2-3; TRBD2 matches at 14 bases. Germline lookup yields CDR1 KGHSH and CDR2 LQKENI. The CDR3 covers 17 residues. The V gene end was trimmed by 6 bases and the J gene end by 6 bases; junction bases not matched to a gene: 11. This chain's CDR3 is CASSVGLAGGSRDTQYF. The DNA for the CDR3 is TGTGCCAGCTCCGTCGGACTAGCGGGAGGCTCCCGCGATACGCAGTATTTT.

The rearrangement uses TRBV7-6 and TRBJ2-1; D call uncertain. The V end was cut by 2 bases, the J end by 7 bases, with 9 bases between. The germline V gene has CDR1 SGHVS and CDR2 FNYEAQ. This CDR3 is 13 amino acids long. In DNA form, the CDR3 reads TGTGCCAGCAGCTTACACAGTAAGAATGAGCAGTTCTTC. As protein: CASSLHSKNEQFF. The whole variable domain, filled in from reference TRBV7-6 and TRBJ2-1, reads GAGVSQSPRYKVTKRGQDVALRCDPISGHVSLYWYRQALGQGPEFLTYFNYEAQQDKSGLPNDRFSAERPEGSISTLTIQRTEQRDSAMYRCASSLHSKNEQFFGPGTRLTVL.

This clonotype was seen more than once but under ten times. The chain links TRBV9 to TRBJ1-5; TRBD1 is a possible D gene (5 bases). This CDR3 contains 15 residues. The V end lost 3 bases, the J end lost 5 bases, and 15 bases lay between the germline ends. The germline gives CDR1 SGDLS, CDR2 YYNGEE. Written as DNA, the CDR3 is TGTGCCAGCAGCGCGGGGGGTACAAAGGATCAGCCCCAGCATTTT. Its protein is CASSAGGTKDQPQHF.

This clonotype was found a few times. The rearrangement links TRBV12-3 or TRBV12-4 to TRBJ1-1; D possibly corresponds to TRBD1 (6 bases). Between the trimmed V and J ends, which lost 5 bases and 3 bases, there was a span of 19 bases. This CDR3 has 16 residues. The CDR3 loop reads CASSLLGGPADTEAFF. CDR3 coding DNA: TGTGCCAGCAGTCTCCTGGGGGGGCCCGCGGACACTGAAGCTTTCTTT.

This rearrangement joins TRBV20-1 to TRBJ2-7; possibly TRBD1 for D (6 bases). The germline V and J ends were trimmed by 3 bases and 6 bases, with 15 bases remaining between them. The germline V gene encodes CDR1 DFQATT and CDR2 SNEGSKA (reference sequence). The CDR3 is 13 residues long. CDR3 residues: CSASTHREIEQYF. The DNA of the CDR3 is TGCAGTGCTAGCACCCACAGGGAGATCGAGCAGTACTTC.

The chain joins TRBV3-1 to TRBJ1-5; no firm D call. CDR3 size: 13 residues. Germline loops: CDR1 LGHDT, CDR2 YNNKEL (reference sequence). The V and J ends lost 4 bases and 3 bases respectively, with 7 bases between them. The CDR3 spells CASSPFYNQPQHF. The CDR3 DNA follows: TGTGCCAGCAGCCCATTCTACAATCAGCCCCAGCATTTT.

This clonotype was detected only a few times. This chain uses TRBV7-2 with TRBJ2-5; 9 nucleotides align to TRBD2. In germline, CDR1 is SGHTA, CDR2 FQGNSA. With V trimmed by 2 bases and J by 1 base, 5 bases remained unmatched. The CDR3 contains 16 residues. The CDR3 region has the DNA TGTGCCAGCAGCTTAAGGCGGGGGGGAGTCCAAGAGACCCAGTACTTC. Its translation is CASSLRRGGVQETQYF.

This clonotype was observed once. This chain uses TRBV9 with TRBJ2-7; TRBD2 matches at 9 bases. This CDR3 region has 17 residues. The junction had 9 bases not matched to a gene; V was cut back by 0 bases and J by 2 bases. Germline CDR1 SGDLS, CDR2 YYNGEE. In nucleotides, the CDR3 is TGTGCCAGCAGCGTAGCCCCCACAGTAGCGGGAGCCTACGAGCAGTACTTC. Translating it yields CASSVAPTVAGAYEQYF.